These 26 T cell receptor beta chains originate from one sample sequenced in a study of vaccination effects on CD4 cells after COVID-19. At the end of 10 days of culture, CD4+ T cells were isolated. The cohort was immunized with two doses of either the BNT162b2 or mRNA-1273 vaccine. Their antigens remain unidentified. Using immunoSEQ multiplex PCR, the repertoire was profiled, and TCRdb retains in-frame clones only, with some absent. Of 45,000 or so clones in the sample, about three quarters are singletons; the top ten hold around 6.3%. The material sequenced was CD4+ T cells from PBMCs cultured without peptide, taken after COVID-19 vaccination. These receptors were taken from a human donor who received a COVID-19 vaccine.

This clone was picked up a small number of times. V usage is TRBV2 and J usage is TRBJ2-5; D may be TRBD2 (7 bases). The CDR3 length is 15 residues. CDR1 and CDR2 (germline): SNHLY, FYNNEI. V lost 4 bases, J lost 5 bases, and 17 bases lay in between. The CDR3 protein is CASSASGGRWETQYF. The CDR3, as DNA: TGTGCCAGCAGTGCCTCCGGGGGGCGTTGGGAGACCCAGTACTTC. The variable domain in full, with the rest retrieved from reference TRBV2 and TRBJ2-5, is EPEVTQTPSHQVTQMGQEVILRCVPISNHLYFYWYRQILGQKVEFLVSFYNNEISEKSEIFDDQFSVERPDGSNFTLKIRSTKLEDSAMYFCASSASGGRWETQYFGPGTRLLVL.

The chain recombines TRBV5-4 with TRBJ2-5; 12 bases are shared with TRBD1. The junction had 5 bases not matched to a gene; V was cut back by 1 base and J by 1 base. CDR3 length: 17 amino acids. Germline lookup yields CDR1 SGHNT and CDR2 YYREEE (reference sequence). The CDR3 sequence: CASSLTGTGGFQETQYF. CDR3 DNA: TGTGCCAGCAGCTTGACCGGGACAGGGGGCTTCCAAGAGACCCAGTACTTC.

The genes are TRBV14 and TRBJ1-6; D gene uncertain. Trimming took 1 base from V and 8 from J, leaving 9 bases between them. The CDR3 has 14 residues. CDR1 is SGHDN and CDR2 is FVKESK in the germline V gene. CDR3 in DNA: TGTGCCAGCAGCCAAGTTCATCGCGATTCACCCCTCCACTTT. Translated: CASSQVHRDSPLHF. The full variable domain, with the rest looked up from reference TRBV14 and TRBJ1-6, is EAGVTQFPSHSVIEKGQTVTLRCDPISGHDNLYWYRRVMGKEIKFLLHFVKESKQDESGMPNNRFLAERTGGTYSTLKVQPAELEDSGVYFCASSQVHRDSPLHFGNGTRLTVT.

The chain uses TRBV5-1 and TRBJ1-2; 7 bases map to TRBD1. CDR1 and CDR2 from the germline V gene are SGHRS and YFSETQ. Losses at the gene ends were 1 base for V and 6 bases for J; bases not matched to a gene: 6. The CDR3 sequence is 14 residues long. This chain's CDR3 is CASSLFQGGDGYTF. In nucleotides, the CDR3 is TGCGCCAGCAGCTTGTTCCAGGGGGGTGATGGCTACACCTTC.

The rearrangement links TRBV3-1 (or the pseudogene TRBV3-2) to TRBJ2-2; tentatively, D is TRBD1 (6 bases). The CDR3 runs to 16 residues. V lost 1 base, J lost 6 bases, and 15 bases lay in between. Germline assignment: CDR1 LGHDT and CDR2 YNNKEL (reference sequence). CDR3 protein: CASSQVGQGLSGELFF. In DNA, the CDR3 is TGTGCCAGCAGCCAAGTTGGCCAGGGGTTGTCCGGGGAGCTGTTTTTT.

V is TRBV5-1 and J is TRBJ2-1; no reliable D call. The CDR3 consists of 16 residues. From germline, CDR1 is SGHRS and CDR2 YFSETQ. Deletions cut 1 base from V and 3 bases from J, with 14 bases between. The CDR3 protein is CASSLRQVGVYNEQFF. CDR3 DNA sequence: TGCGCCAGCAGCTTGAGGCAGGTAGGCGTCTACAATGAGCAGTTCTTC. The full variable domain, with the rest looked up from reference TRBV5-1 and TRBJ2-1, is KAGVTQTPRYLIKTRGQQVTLSCSPISGHRSVSWYQQTPGQGLQFLFEYFSETQRNKGNFPGRFSGRQFSNSRSEMNVSTLELGDSALYLCASSLRQVGVYNEQFFGPGTRLTVL.

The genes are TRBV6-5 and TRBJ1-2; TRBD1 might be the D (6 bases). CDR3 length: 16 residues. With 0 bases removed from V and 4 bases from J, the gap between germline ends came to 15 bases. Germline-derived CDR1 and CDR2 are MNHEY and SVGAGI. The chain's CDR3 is CASSYSRPGAGYGYTF. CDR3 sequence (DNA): TGTGCCAGCAGTTACTCTCGGCCAGGGGCAGGCTATGGCTACACCTTC.

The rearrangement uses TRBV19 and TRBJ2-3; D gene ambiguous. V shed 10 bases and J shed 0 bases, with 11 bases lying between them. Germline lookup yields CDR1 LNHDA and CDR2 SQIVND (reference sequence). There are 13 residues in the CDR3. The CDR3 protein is CATKWASTDTQYF. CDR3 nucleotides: TGTGCCACTAAGTGGGCTAGCACAGATACGCAGTATTTT.

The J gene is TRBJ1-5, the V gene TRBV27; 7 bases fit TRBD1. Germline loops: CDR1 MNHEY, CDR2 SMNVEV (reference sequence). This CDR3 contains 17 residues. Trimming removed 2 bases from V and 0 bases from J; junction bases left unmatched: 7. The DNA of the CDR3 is TGTGCCAGCAGTTTAAGGGGGCGGACGAATAGCAATCAGCCCCAGCATTTT. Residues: CASSLRGRTNSNQPQHF.

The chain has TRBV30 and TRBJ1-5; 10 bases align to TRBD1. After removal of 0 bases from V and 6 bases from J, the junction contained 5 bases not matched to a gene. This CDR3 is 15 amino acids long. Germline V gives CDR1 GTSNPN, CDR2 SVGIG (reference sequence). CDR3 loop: CAWSVGTGASQPQHF. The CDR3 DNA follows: TGTGCCTGGAGTGTAGGGACAGGGGCGAGTCAGCCCCAGCATTTT.

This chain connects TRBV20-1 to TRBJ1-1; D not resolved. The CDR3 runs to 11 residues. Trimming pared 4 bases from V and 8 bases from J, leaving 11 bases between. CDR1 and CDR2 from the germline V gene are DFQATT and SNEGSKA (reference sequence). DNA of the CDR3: TGCAGTGCTACCCCGGGGAGAGAAGCTTTCTTT. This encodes CSATPGREAFF.

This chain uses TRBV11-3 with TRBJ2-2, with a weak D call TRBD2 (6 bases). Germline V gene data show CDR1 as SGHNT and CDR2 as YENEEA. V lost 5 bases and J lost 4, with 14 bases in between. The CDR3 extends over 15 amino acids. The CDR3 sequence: CASSDSGWGTGELFF. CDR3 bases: TGTGCCAGCAGCGATAGCGGTTGGGGCACCGGGGAGCTGTTTTTT. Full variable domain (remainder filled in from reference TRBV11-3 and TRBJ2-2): EAGVVQSPRYKIIEKKQPVAFWCNPISGHNTLYWYLQNLGQGPELLIRYENEEAVDDSQLPKDRFSAERLKGVDSTLKIQPAELGDSAVYLCASSDSGWGTGELFFGEGSRLTVL.

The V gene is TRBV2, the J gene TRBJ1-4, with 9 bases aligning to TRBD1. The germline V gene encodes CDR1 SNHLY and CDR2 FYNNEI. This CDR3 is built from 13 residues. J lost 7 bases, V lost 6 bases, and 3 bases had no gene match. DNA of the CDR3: TGTGCCAGCAGAGGGACAGGGTTTGAAAAACTGTTTTTT. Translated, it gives CASRGTGFEKLFF.

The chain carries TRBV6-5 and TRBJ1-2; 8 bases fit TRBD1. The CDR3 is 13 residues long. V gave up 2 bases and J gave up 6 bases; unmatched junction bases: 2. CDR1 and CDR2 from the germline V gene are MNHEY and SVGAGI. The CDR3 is CASSYGQGHGYTF. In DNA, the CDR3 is TGTGCCAGCAGTTACGGACAGGGCCATGGCTACACCTTC.

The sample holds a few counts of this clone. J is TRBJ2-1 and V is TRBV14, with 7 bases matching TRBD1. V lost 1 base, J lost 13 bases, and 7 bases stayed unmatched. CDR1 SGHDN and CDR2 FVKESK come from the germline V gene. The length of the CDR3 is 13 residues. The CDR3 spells CASSQGIDRVQFF. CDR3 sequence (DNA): TGTGCCAGCAGCCAAGGAATCGACAGGGTACAGTTCTTC.

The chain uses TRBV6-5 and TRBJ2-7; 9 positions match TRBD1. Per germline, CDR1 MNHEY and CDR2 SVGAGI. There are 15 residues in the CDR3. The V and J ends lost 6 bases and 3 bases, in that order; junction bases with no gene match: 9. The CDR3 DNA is TGTGCCAGCAGCTCCTCGGGGACAGGGTACTACGAGCAGTACTTC. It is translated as CASSSSGTGYYEQYF.

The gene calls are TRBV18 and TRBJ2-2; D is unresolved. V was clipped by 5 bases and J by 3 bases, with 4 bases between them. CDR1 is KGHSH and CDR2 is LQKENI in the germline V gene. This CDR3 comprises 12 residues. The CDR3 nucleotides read TGTGCCAGCTCAGCAGACACCGGGGAGCTGTTTTTT. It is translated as CASSADTGELFF.

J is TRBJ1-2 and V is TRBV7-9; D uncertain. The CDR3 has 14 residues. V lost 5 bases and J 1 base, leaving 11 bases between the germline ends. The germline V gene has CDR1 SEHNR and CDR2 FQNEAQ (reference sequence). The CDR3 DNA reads TGTGCCAGCAGCCCCGCGACATATAACTATGGCTACACCTTC. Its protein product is CASSPATYNYGYTF.

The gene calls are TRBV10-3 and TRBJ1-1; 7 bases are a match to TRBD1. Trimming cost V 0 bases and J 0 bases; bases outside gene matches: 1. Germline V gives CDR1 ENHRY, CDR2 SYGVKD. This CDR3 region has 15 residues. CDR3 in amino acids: CAISESGTVNTEAFF. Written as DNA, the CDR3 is TGTGCCATCAGTGAGTCCGGGACAGTGAACACTGAAGCTTTCTTT.

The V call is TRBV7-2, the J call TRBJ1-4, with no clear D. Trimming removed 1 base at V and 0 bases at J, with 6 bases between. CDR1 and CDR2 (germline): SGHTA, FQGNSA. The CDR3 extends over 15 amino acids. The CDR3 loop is CASSLEATTNEKLFF. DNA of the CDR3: TGTGCCAGCAGCTTAGAGGCCACAACTAATGAAAAACTGTTTTTT.

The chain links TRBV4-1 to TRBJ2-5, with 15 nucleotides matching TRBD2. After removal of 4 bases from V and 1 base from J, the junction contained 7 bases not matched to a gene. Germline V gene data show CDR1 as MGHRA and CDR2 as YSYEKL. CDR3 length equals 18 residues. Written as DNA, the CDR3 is TGCGCCAGCAGCCGATGGACTAGCGGGAGGGACCGCCAAGAGACCCAGTACTTC. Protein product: CASSRWTSGRDRQETQYF.

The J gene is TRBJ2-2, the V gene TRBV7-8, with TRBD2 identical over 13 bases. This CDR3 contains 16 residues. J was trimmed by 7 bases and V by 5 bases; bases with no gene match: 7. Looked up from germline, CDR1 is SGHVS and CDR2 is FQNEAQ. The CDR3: CASSLGLAGVSGELFF. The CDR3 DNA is TGTGCCAGCAGCCTAGGACTAGCGGGAGTGAGCGGGGAGCTGTTTTTT.

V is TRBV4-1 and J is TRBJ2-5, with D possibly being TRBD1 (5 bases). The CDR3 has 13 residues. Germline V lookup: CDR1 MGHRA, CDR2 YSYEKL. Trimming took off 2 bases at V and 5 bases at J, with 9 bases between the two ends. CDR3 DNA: TGCGCCAGCAGCCAACAGACAGAGGAGACCCAGTACTTC. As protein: CASSQQTEETQYF.

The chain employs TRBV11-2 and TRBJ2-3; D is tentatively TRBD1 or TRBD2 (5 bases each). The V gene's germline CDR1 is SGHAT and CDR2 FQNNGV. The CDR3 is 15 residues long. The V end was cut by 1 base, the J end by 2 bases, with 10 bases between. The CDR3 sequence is CASSLGAGTTDTQYF. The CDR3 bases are TGTGCCAGCAGCTTAGGGGCAGGGACCACAGATACGCAGTATTTT.

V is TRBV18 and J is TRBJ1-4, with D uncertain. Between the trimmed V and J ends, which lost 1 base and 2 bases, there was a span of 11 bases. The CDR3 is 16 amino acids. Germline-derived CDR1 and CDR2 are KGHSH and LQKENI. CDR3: CASSPQAGPTNEKLFF. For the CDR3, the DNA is TGTGCCAGCTCACCACAGGCCGGGCCCACTAATGAAAAACTGTTTTTT.

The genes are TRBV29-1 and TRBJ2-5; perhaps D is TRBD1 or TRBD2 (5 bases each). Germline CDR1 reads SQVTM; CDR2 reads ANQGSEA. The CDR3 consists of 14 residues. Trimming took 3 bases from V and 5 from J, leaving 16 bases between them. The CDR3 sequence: CSVDLVRDGETQYF. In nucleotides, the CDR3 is TGCAGCGTTGATCTGGTCAGGGACGGGGAGACCCAGTACTTC.